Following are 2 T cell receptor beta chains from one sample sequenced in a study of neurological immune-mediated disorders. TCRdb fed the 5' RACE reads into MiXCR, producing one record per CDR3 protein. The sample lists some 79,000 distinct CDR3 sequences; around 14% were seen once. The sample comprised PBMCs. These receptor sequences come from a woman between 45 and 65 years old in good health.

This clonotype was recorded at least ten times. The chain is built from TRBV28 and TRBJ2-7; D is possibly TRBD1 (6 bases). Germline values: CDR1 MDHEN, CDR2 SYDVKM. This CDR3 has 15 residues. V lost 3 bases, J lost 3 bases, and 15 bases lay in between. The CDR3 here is CASSFRQVESYEQYF. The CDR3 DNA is TGTGCCAGCAGTTTTCGACAGGTAGAGAGCTACGAGCAGTACTTC.

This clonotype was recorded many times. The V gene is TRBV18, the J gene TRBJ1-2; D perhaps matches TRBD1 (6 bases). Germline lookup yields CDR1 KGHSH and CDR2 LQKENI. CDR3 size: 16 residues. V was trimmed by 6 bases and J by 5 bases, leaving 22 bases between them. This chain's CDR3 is CASSARRGPEGYGYTF. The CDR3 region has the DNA TGTGCCAGCTCCGCCCGTCGGGGGCCAGAAGGGTATGGCTACACCTTC.